This T cell receptor beta chain was recorded in a study of cytotoxic CD8 clonotypes in ibrutinib-treated CLL. Study summary: Response sampling came at median approximately a year of treatment, ranging about 6 to 36 months.

The assay was immunoSEQ multiplex PCR, and TCRdb's table has in-frame clones only and misses some. The repertoire holds roughly 130,000 clones, with about 91% as singletons. General study results and limits: Under treatment, the uncommon public clonotypes either contracted or remained stable.

A few counts support this clone. Its antigen is unidentified. Trimming shortened V by 0 bases and J by 2 bases, and 8 bases separated the two germline ends. From germline, CDR1 is KGHSH and CDR2 LQKENI. The CDR3 covers 15 residues. J is TRBJ1-5 and V is TRBV18; D is unresolved. The material sequenced was PBMCs, taken after 12 months of ibrutinib treatment. The TCR originated in a human donor with chronic lymphocytic leukemia. The CDR3 DNA sequence: TGTGCCAGCTCACCACCGGGATTCGGCAATCAGCCCCAGCATTTT. Translated, it gives CASSPPGFGNQPQHF.